This note documents a single T cell receptor (beta chain) sequence. Its antigen is not identified. These data originate in a study of identical twins. Broader study findings: The presence of invariant MAIT and iNKT cells could partly confound analyses of zero-insertion sequences.

Germline V gene sequence: CDR1 SGHDT, CDR2 YYEEEE. The CDR3 has 15 residues. The V and J ends lost 0 bases and 6 bases, in that order; junction bases with no gene match: 4. Healthy Caucasians made up all donors. A universal primer site arose from template switching, and cDNA bore unique molecular identifiers. TCRdb re-analysed the 5' RACE reads in MiXCR, keeping a single row per CDR3 protein. The data show hundreds of thousands of distinct CDR3 sequences, 8.6% seen once. The same data also contributed to another study, on yellow fever vaccine responses in identical twins. That study adds: Twins' vaccine T cell response reportedly seemed partly convergent, partly personalized.

V usage is TRBV5-6 and J usage is TRBJ2-7, with 12 nucleotides matching TRBD1. The origin of this receptor is a woman younger than 30 in good health. The sequencing sample was made of PBMCs. The CDR3 is CASSLAGQGAREQYF. CDR3 in DNA: TGTGCCAGCAGCTTGGCGGGACAGGGGGCGCGCGAGCAGTACTTC.